A single sample gave rise to the 26 T cell receptor beta chains below, sequenced in a study of PD-L1 blockade in urothelial cancer (dated by TCRdb to about 2017). Explained via the paper, the time point label denotes: pretreatment peripheral blood. Receptor amplification or capture employed the immunoSEQ multiplex PCR assay. TCRdb took over this immuneACCESS table, retaining in-frame rearrangements with V and J assigned. Such tables are incomplete; in checked studies, under half of the missing clones stem from an unresolved V gene, and the remainder is unexplained. The sample includes around 63,000 clones, with over 75% observed a single time. The leading ten clones occupy 1.6% of the sample. Sequenced here: PBMCs, sampled around atezolizumab (anti-PD-L1) treatment. The receptors were gathered from a man between 70 and 80 years old with urothelial cancer.

The rearrangement links TRBV21-1 to TRBJ2-7; the table's D call, TRBD1, was not checked against the DNA. TRBV21-1 constitutes a pseudogene. The CDR3 contains 17 residues. CDR3 loop: CASSKVPTGTGPYEQYF. CDR3 DNA sequence: TGTGCCAGCAGCAAAGTTCCTACCGGGACAGGTCCCTACGAGCAGTACTTC.

This clone was found a few times. V gene TRBV19 combines with J gene TRBJ1-5; TRBD1 is a possible D gene (6 bases). Trimming pared 6 bases from V and 7 bases from J, leaving 16 bases between. The CDR3 consists of 14 residues. Germline-derived CDR1 and CDR2 are LNHDA and SQIVND (reference sequence). CDR3 in amino acids: CASSLGQRRQPQHF. Here the CDR3 DNA reads TGTGCCAGTAGCCTAGGACAGCGTCGACAGCCCCAGCATTTT.

The sample holds one count of this clone. This chain uses TRBV9 with TRBJ2-1; 9 bases map to TRBD2. The germline V gene has CDR1 SGDLS and CDR2 YYNGEE. V trimming: 0 bases; J trimming: 3 bases; junction bases outside the gene matches: 7. This CDR3 is built from 17 residues. The CDR3 here is CASSVGGGRAYYNEQFF. The CDR3 nucleotides are TGTGCCAGCAGCGTAGGGGGCGGGAGGGCATACTACAATGAGCAGTTCTTC.

The chain carries TRBV11-3 and TRBJ2-7; D is possibly TRBD2 (6 bases). This CDR3 has 15 residues. Trimming took 3 bases from V and 3 from J, leaving 15 bases between them. Germline assignment: CDR1 SGHNT and CDR2 YENEEA. CDR3 loop: CASSLGTSEGYEQYF. The CDR3 coding sequence is TGTGCCAGCAGCTTGGGGACCTCGGAGGGCTACGAGCAGTACTTC.

V usage is TRBV19 and J usage is TRBJ2-1; D perhaps matches TRBD1 (5 bases). The CDR3 sequence is 13 residues long. Per the germline V gene, CDR1 is LNHDA and CDR2 is SQIVND (reference sequence). Trimming took 5 bases from V and 4 from J, leaving 9 bases between them. The chain's CDR3 is CASSGQGYNEQFF. The CDR3, as DNA: TGTGCCAGTAGTGGCCAGGGTTACAATGAGCAGTTCTTC.

The gene calls are TRBV9 and TRBJ2-1, with D possibly matching TRBD1 (5 bases). With 2 bases removed from V and 8 bases from J, the gap between germline ends came to 5 bases. This CDR3 has 11 amino acids. Germline lookup yields CDR1 SGDLS and CDR2 YYNGEE. The CDR3 DNA reads as TGTGCCAGCAGCGTGGGGCATGAGCAGTTCTTC. It is translated as CASSVGHEQFF.

V gene TRBV7-9 combines with J gene TRBJ2-2; D might be TRBD1 (5 bases). CDR1 is SEHNR, CDR2 FQNEAQ, per germline (reference sequence). Trimming took 5 bases from V and 7 from J, leaving 8 bases between them. The CDR3 is made up of 12 amino acids. CDR3 bases: TGTGCCAGCAGCCTCGACAGCGGGGAGCTGTTTTTT. It encodes CASSLDSGELFF.

This clone was found once. The V call is TRBV21-1, the J call TRBJ1-5; TRBD1 reflects the table's D call only, with no check against the DNA. TRBV21-1 is flagged as a pseudogene. The CDR3 has 14 amino acids. This CDR3 is CASSKRGHNQPQHF. In nucleotides, the CDR3 is TGTGCCAGCAGCAAGCGAGGACACAATCAGCCCCAGCATTTT.

This clone occurred a few times. This chain connects TRBV7-2 to TRBJ2-7; no clear D gene. In germline, CDR1 is SGHTA, CDR2 FQGNSA. The CDR3 sequence is 13 residues long. V was cut by 0 bases and J by 5 bases, with 8 bases left in between. CDR3 DNA sequence: TGTGCCAGCAGCTTAGCGAGTGATGACGAGCAGTACTTC. It yields the protein CASSLASDDEQYF. Full variable domain (missing parts from reference TRBV7-2 and TRBJ2-7): GAGVSQSPSNKVTEKGKDVELRCDPISGHTALYWYRQSLGQGLEFLIYFQGNSAPDKSGLPSDRFSAERTGGSVSTLTIQRTQQEDSAVYLCASSLASDDEQYFGPGTRLTVT.

There are a few counts of this clone. V gene TRBV4-3 combines with J gene TRBJ2-3, with 8 bases lining up with TRBD2. V gave up 1 base and J gave up 2 bases; unmatched junction bases: 8. The CDR3 is made up of 17 amino acids. Looked up from germline, CDR1 is LGHNA and CDR2 is YSLEER. CDR3 protein: CASSQAVLAGYTDTQYF. For the CDR3, the DNA is TGCGCCAGCAGCCAAGCCGTCTTAGCGGGATACACAGATACGCAGTATTTT.

The V gene is TRBV28, the J gene TRBJ2-7; 10 bases map to TRBD2. The CDR3 covers 16 residues. V lost 4 bases, J lost 2 bases, and 8 bases stayed unmatched. The germline CDR1 and CDR2 sequences are MDHEN and SYDVKM. The CDR3 DNA sequence: TGTGCCAGCAGTTCGCCTAGCGGGAGTAGGACCTACGAGCAGTACTTC. Its translation is CASSSPSGSRTYEQYF.

This clone was observed a handful of times. This rearrangement joins TRBV28 to TRBJ1-1; 7 nucleotides align to TRBD1. The V gene's germline CDR1 is MDHEN and CDR2 SYDVKM. The CDR3 consists of 14 residues. Trimming removed 2 bases from V and 4 bases from J; junction bases left unmatched: 4. The CDR3 DNA is TGTGCCAGCAGTTTAGCCAGGGGGGCCACTGAAGCTTTCTTT. Protein sequence: CASSLARGATEAFF.

This clone was seen a handful of times. The CDR3 DNA follows: TGTGCCAGCAGTTTAGGGCAGTACTCTGGGGCCAACGTCCTGACTTTC. Translating it yields CASSLGQYSGANVLTF. This sequence joins TRBV28 and TRBJ2-6; D is uncertain. Per germline, CDR1 MDHEN and CDR2 SYDVKM. This CDR3 comprises 16 residues. V shed 2 bases and J shed 0 bases, with 8 bases lying between them.

The chain recombines TRBV5-5 with TRBJ2-1; 11 nucleotides agree with TRBD2. Trimming at V came to 3 bases and at J to 1 base, leaving 12 bases not matched to a gene. Germline CDR1 is SGHKS and CDR2 is YYEKEE (reference sequence). This CDR3 region has 19 residues. The CDR3 is CASSSRGLAEVISYNEQFF. The CDR3 DNA sequence: TGTGCCAGCAGCTCGAGGGGACTAGCGGAGGTCATTTCCTACAATGAGCAGTTCTTC.

V and J are TRBV6-1 and TRBJ1-1, with a weak D call TRBD1 (6 bases). Trimming stripped 6 bases from V and 4 bases from J, with 15 bases between. Germline values: CDR1 MNHNS, CDR2 SASEGT. This CDR3 comprises 14 residues. CDR3 sequence: CASSTGTIPTEAFF. The CDR3 region has the DNA TGTGCCAGCAGCACAGGGACGATACCCACTGAAGCTTTCTTT.

This chain connects TRBV5-4 to TRBJ2-3; 9 bases fit TRBD2. The CDR3 is 16 amino acids. Germline assignment: CDR1 SGHNT and CDR2 YYREEE (reference sequence). Losses at the gene ends were 3 bases for V and 5 bases for J; bases not matched to a gene: 10. CDR3 residues: CASSSLVAGEGDTQYF. In DNA form, the CDR3 reads TGTGCCAGCAGCTCCCTGGTAGCGGGAGAAGGAGATACGCAGTATTTT.

The chain employs TRBV11-1 and TRBJ1-1; D unclear. The germline V and J ends were trimmed by 4 bases and 1 base, with 7 bases remaining between them. The CDR3 spans 13 residues. Germline values: CDR1 SGHAT, CDR2 FQDESV (reference sequence). The CDR3 region has the DNA TGTGCCAGCAGCTCGGGAGAGAACACTGAAGCTTTCTTT. It encodes CASSSGENTEAFF.

The chain carries TRBV27 and TRBJ2-2, with 8 bases matching TRBD2. The CDR3 runs to 14 residues. The J segment lost 6 bases and the V segment lost 4 bases, leaving 4 bases of the junction unmatched. Looked up from germline, CDR1 is MNHEY and CDR2 is SMNVEV (reference sequence). CDR3 DNA sequence: TGTGCCAGCAGTTACGGGGGGGGCTCCGGGGAGCTGTTTTTT. This encodes CASSYGGGSGELFF.

V usage is TRBV7-6 and J usage is TRBJ2-1; tentatively, D is TRBD1 (7 bases). Germline loops: CDR1 SGHVS, CDR2 FNYEAQ. The CDR3 sequence is 17 residues long. V lost 1 base and J 7 bases, leaving 20 bases between the germline ends. CDR3 sequence reads: CASSLGQARGALNEQFF. The DNA of the CDR3 is TGTGCCAGCAGCTTAGGACAAGCCAGGGGGGCTTTAAATGAGCAGTTCTTC.

This chain uses TRBV19 with TRBJ2-5; 11 positions agree with TRBD2. Germline trimming cut 3 bases from V and 2 bases from J; bases unmatched to any gene: 2. Germline lookup yields CDR1 LNHDA and CDR2 SQIVND (reference sequence). The CDR3 consists of 15 residues. CDR3 region: CASSIGTSGQETQYF. The CDR3 nucleotides read TGTGCCAGTAGTATCGGGACTAGCGGTCAAGAGACCCAGTACTTC. Together with reference TRBV19 and TRBJ2-5, the CDR3 gives the full variable domain: DGGITQSPKYLFRKEGQNVTLSCEQNLNHDAMYWYRQDPGQGLRLIYYSQIVNDFQKGDIAEGYSVSREKKESFPLTVTSAQKNPTAFYLCASSIGTSGQETQYFGPGTRLLVL.

This sequence joins TRBV9 and TRBJ2-3, with 7 bases lining up with TRBD2. CDR3 size: 15 residues. Germline CDR1 reads SGDLS; CDR2 reads YYNGEE. With 4 bases clipped from V and 2 bases from J, the junction kept 7 bases outside the gene matches. The DNA for the CDR3 is TGTGCCAGCAGCCCTAGCGGATTGCCCACAGATACGCAGTATTTT. Translated: CASSPSGLPTDTQYF.

The chain combines TRBV5-1 with TRBJ2-2; 8 bases fit TRBD1. CDR1 and CDR2 from the germline V gene are SGHRS and YFSETQ. The CDR3 length is 18 residues. V dropped 4 bases and J dropped 3; count of bases not matched to a gene: 14. This CDR3 reads CASSPQPTGVGYTGELFF. DNA for the CDR3: TGCGCCAGCAGCCCGCAACCGACAGGGGTCGGGTACACCGGGGAGCTGTTTTTT.

This rearrangement joins TRBV4-3 to TRBJ2-1, with a tentative D call TRBD1 (5 bases). Per germline, CDR1 LGHNA and CDR2 YSLEER. Trimming cost V 0 bases and J 8 bases, with 11 bases left between them. This CDR3 contains 14 residues. CDR3 DNA sequence: TGCGCCAGCAGCCAAGAGGGGCTTCGTCATGAGCAGTTCTTC. Amino acid sequence: CASSQEGLRHEQFF.

This sequence joins TRBV27 and TRBJ1-1; D is perhaps TRBD1 (6 bases). Trimming stripped 11 bases from V and 0 bases from J, with 13 bases between. The germline gives CDR1 MNHEY, CDR2 SMNVEV (reference sequence). CDR3 length: 13 residues. The CDR3 coding sequence is TGTGCCTCCAGGGGCGGGTTGAACACTGAAGCTTTCTTT. It translates to CASRGGLNTEAFF.

The chain recombines TRBV27 with TRBJ1-1; D remains unclear. Trimming removed 2 bases from V and 1 base from J, with 5 bases in between. The germline V gene encodes CDR1 MNHEY and CDR2 SMNVEV (reference sequence). This CDR3 is built from 13 residues. The CDR3: CASSLERNTEAFF. The CDR3 bases are TGTGCCAGCAGTTTAGAGAGGAACACTGAAGCTTTCTTT.

The chain is built from TRBV7-3 and TRBJ2-2; TRBD1 agrees at 7 bases. J lost 4 bases, V lost 5 bases, and 10 bases had no gene match. The CDR3 runs to 16 residues. CDR1 and CDR2 from the germline V gene are SGHTA and FQGTGA. The CDR3 region has the DNA TGTGCCAGCAGCCCGACAGGGATCTTTGGCACCGGGGAGCTGTTTTTT. It specifies CASSPTGIFGTGELFF.